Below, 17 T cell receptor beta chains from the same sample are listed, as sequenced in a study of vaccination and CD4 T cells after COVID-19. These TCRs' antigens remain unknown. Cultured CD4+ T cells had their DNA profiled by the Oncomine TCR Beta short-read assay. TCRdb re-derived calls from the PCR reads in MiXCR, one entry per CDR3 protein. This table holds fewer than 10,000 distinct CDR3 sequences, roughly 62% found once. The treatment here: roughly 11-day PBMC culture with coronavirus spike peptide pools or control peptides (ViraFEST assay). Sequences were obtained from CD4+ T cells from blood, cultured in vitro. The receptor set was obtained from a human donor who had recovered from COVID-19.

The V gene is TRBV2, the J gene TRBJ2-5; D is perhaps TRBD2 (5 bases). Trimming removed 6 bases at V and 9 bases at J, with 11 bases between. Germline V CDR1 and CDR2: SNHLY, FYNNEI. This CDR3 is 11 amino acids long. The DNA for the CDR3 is TGTGCCAGCAGGTCTATAGCGTCCCAGTACTTC. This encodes CASRSIASQYF.

CDR3 bases: TGTGCCACCAGCAGAGACAGGGACGGCGGCGGCAATCAGCCCCAGCATTTT. This sequence encodes CATSRDRDGGGNQPQHF. V is TRBV15 and J is TRBJ1-5, with D maybe TRBD1 (5 bases). Trimming shortened V by 0 bases and J by 2 bases, and 14 bases separated the two germline ends. CDR1 is LNHNV, CDR2 YYDKDF, per germline (reference sequence). The CDR3 length is 17 residues.

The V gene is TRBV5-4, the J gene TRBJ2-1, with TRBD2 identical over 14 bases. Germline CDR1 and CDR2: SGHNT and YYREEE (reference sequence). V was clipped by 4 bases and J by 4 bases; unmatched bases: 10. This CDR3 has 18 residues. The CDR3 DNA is TGTGCCAGCAGCCCGACTGGGGGACTAGCGGGGGCTTACAATGAGCAGTTCTTC. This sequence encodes CASSPTGGLAGAYNEQFF. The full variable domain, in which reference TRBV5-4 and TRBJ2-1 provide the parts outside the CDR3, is ETGVTQSPTHLIKTRGQQVTLRCSSQSGHNTVSWYQQALGQGPQFIFQYYREEENGRGNFPPRFSGLQFPNYSSELNVNALELDDSALYLCASSPTGGLAGAYNEQFFGPGTRLTVL.

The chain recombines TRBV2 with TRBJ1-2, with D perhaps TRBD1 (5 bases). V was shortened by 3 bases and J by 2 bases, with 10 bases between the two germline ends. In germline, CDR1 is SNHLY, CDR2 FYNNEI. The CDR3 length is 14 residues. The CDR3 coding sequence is TGTGCCAGCAGTGAGAGGGGAGCCAACTATGGCTACACCTTC. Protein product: CASSERGANYGYTF.

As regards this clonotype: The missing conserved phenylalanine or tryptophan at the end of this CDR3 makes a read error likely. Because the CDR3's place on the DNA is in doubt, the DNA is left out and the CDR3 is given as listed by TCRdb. CDR3 residues: CASSKALCWPSSNQPQHS. The rearrangement joins TRBV21-1 to TRBJ1-5. TRBV21-1 is given as a pseudogene. The CDR3 is 18 amino acids in total, end residues counted.

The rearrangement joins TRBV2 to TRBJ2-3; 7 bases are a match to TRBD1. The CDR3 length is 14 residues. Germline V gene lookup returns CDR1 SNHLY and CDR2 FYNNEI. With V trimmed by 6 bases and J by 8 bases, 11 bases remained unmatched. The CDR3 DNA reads TGTGCCAGCAGAAGGGGGCAGGGTCAAGGTACGCAGTATTTT. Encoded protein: CASRRGQGQGTQYF.

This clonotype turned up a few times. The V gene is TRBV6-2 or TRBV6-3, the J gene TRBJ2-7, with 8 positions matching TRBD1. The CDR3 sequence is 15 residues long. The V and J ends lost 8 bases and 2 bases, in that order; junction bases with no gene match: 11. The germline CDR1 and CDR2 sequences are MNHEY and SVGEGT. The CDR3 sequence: CASQPPGQETYEQYF. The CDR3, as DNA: TGTGCCAGCCAACCACCGGGACAGGAGACCTACGAGCAGTACTTC.

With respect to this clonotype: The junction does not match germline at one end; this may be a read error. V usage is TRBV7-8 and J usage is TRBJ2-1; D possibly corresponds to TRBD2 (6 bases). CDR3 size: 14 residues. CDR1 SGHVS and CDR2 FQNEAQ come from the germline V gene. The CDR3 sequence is CANSLAVSHNEQFF. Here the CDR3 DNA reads TGTGCCAACAGCTTAGCGGTCAGCCACAATGAGCAGTTCTTC.

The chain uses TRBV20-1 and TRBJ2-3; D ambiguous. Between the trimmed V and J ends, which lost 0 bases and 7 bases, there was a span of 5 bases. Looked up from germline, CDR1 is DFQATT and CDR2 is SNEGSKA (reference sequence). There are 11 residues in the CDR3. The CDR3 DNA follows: TGCAGTGCTAGAGATAGCAATACGCAGTATTTT. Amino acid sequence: CSARDSNTQYF.

The CDR3 loop is CASSHTGGHNNEQFF. The CDR3 nucleotides read TGTGCCAGCAGCCATACAGGGGGCCACAACAATGAGCAGTTCTTC. The V call is TRBV7-3, the J call TRBJ2-1; 9 bases map to TRBD1. The germline V gene has CDR1 SGHTA and CDR2 FQGTGA. Losses at the gene ends were 5 bases for V and 5 bases for J; bases not matched to a gene: 7. The CDR3 runs to 15 residues.

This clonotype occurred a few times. Written as DNA, the CDR3 is TGTGCCAGCAGCTTCACGGACGCGATCCAGGAGACCCAGTACTTC. Translated: CASSFTDAIQETQYF. The rearrangement joins TRBV7-9 to TRBJ2-5; D remains unclear. The CDR3 covers 15 residues. Germline CDR1 is SEHNR and CDR2 is FQNEAQ (reference sequence). Trimming removed 3 bases from V and 5 bases from J, with 16 bases in between. Based on the CDR3 plus reference TRBV7-9 and TRBJ2-5, the full variable domain is DTGVSQNPRHKITKRGQNVTFRCDPISEHNRLYWYRQTLGQGPEFLTYFQNEAQLEKSRLLSDRFSAERPKGSFSTLEIQRTEQGDSAMYLCASSFTDAIQETQYFGPGTRLLVL.

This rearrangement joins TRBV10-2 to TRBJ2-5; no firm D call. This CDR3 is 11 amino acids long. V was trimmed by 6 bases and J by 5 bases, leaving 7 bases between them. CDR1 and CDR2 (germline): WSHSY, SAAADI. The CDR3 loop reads CASRVGETQYF. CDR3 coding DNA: TGCGCCAGCAGAGTCGGTGAGACCCAGTACTTC.

CDR3 bases: TGTGCCAGCAGTTACTCGATCGTGGGACACGACTACGAGCAGTACTTC. Translation: CASSYSIVGHDYEQYF. The chain combines TRBV6-7 with TRBJ2-7; possible D gene TRBD1, 6 bases. TRBV6-7 is flagged as an ORF with uncertain function. Between the trimmed V and J ends, which lost 0 bases and 3 bases, there was a span of 15 bases. The CDR3 contains 16 residues.

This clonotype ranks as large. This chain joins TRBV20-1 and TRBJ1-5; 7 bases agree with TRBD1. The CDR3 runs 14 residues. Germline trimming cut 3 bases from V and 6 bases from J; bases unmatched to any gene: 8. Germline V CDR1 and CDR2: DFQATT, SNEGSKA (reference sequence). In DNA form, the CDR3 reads TGCAGTGCTAGCGGAGGGGGCGCGGGTCAGCCCCAGCATTTT. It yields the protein CSASGGGAGQPQHF.

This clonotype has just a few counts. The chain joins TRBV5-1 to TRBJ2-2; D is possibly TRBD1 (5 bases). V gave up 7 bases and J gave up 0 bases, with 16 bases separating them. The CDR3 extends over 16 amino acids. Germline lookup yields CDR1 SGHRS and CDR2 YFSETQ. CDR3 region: CASREGAQANTGELFF. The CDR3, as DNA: TGCGCCAGCCGCGAAGGAGCACAGGCGAACACCGGGGAGCTGTTTTTT.

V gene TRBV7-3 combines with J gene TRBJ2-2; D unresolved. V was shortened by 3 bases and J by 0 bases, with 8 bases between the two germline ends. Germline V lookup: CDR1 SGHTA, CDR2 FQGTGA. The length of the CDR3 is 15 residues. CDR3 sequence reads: CASSLYGPNTGELFF. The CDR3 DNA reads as TGTGCCAGCAGCTTGTACGGCCCGAACACCGGGGAGCTGTTTTTT.

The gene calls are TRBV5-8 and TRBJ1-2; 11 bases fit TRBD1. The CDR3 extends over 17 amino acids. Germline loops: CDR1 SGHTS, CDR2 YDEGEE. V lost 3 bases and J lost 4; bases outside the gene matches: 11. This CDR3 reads CASSSVLPGTGGYGYTF. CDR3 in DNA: TGTGCCAGCAGCTCCGTCCTTCCCGGGACAGGGGGCTATGGCTACACCTTC. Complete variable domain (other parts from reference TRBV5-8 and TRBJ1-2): EAGVTQSPTHLIKTRGQQATLRCSPISGHTSVYWYQQALGLGLQFLLWYDEGEERNRGNFPPRFSGRQFPNYSSELNVNALELEDSALYLCASSSVLPGTGGYGYTFGSGTRLTVV.